A selection of T cell receptor beta chains follows, all from one sample in a study of regulatory T cells in long-lasting Graves disease. Via MiXCR, TCRdb re-called the multiplex PCR reads, giving one row per CDR3 protein. The sample has a few hundred thousand distinct CDR3 sequences; around 15% are singletons. These same data were also listed under a study on T cells in Graves' hyperthyroidism and ophthalmopathy.

This specimen consisted of peripheral blood mononuclear cells (PBMCs), obtained at new diagnosis, from a patient treated with antithyroid drugs. Receptors originate from a woman aged 18-30 years with Graves disease. Each CDR3 is given with its conserved first and last residue. D genes are given only for firm matches. For some rows the clone size is stated as once, few or many, or as a class when expanded; others skip it.

V	J	D	size	DNA	CDR3
TRBV28	TRBJ1-1	-	many	TGTGCCACCCTGGAGGCTGGGAGGACTGAAGCTTTCTTT	CATLEAGRTEAFF
TRBV12-3/TRBV12-4	TRBJ2-3	-	many	TGTGCCAGCAGCAAACCCGGGGGCCTCACAGATACGCAGTATTTT	CASSKPGGLTDTQYF
TRBV7-9	TRBJ2-5	-	many	TGTGCCAGCAGCTTCGACTCGGGAGAGACCCAGTACTTC	CASSFDSGETQYF
TRBV4-1	TRBJ1-1	-	-	TGCGCCAGCAGCCAGAGAATAGGGGTTAACACTGAAGCTTTCTTT	CASSQRIGVNTEAFF
TRBV11-2	TRBJ2-7	TRBD2	many	TGTGCCAGCAGCTTAGCCGTACGGGGGGAGGACGAGCAGTACTTC	CASSLAVRGEDEQYF
TRBV3-1	TRBJ1-6	-	many	TGTGCCAGCAGCCAAGATAGGTTAGGCTGGAATTCACCCCTCCACTTT	CASSQDRLGWNSPLHF
TRBV5-1	TRBJ1-4	-	-	TGCGCCGGCAGCTTAGCAGGCCCGAATGAAAAACTGTTTTTT	CAGSLAGPNEKLFF
TRBV6-1	TRBJ2-2	-	many	TGTGCCAGCAGTGAAAACGCCGGGGAGCTGTTTTTT	CASSENAGELFF
TRBV6-5	TRBJ1-6	-	few	TGTGCCAGCAGTTCCCGGGGCGGCCGGATCCACTTT	CASSSRGGRIHF
TRBV10-3	TRBJ1-1	-	many	TGTGCCACGACGGACAGGAACACTGAAGCTTTCTTT	CATTDRNTEAFF
TRBV6-1	TRBJ1-1	TRBD1	few	TGTGCCAGCAGGAACAGGGGAGGCACTGAAGCTTTCTTT	CASRNRGGTEAFF
TRBV6-1	TRBJ2-1	TRBD2	many	TGTGCCAGCGCCCTAGCGGGGGTGAGCTCCTACAATGAGCAGTTCTTC	CASALAGVSSYNEQFF
TRBV10-1	TRBJ1-2	-	many	TGCGCCAGCAGCTTTGGAGATAACTATGGCTACACCTTC	CASSFGDNYGYTF
TRBV12-3/TRBV12-4	TRBJ2-1	-	many	TGTGCCAGCACCCCGAGTGACAATGAGCAGTTCTTC	CASTPSDNEQFF
TRBV7-9	TRBJ1-6	-	-	TGTGCCAGCAGCTTGGGTCAGATCGGTTCACCCCTCCACTTT	CASSLGQIGSPLHF
TRBV7-9	TRBJ2-2	TRBD2	many	TGTGCCAGCAGCTTCGTGCTAGCGGGAGGTGTCGGGGAGCTGTTTTTT	CASSFVLAGGVGELFF
TRBV28	TRBJ2-1	-	-	TGTGCCAGCAGTTTACGGGGGGCTTCGGCGAATTTC	CASSLRGASANF
TRBV3-1	TRBJ2-7	-	many	TGTGCCAGCAGCCAAGAGATCTATGACTCCTACGAGCAGTACTTC	CASSQEIYDSYEQYF
TRBV30	TRBJ2-1	TRBD2	many	TGTGCCATGGAAGTCGGACTAGCGGGGTGGGGTGAGCAGTTCTTC	CAMEVGLAGWGEQFF
TRBV28	TRBJ2-3	TRBD1	many	TGTGCCAGCAGTTGGCAGGGGGCGACAGATACGCAGTATTTT	CASSWQGATDTQYF
TRBV28	TRBJ1-3	TRBD1	few	TGTGCCAGCAGGCCCGGGGGACAGGGAGGAAACACCATATATTTT	CASRPGGQGGNTIYF
TRBV11-2	TRBJ2-3	TRBD2	-	TGTGCCAGCAGCTCGGGGACGGGAGGGCCAGATACGCAGTATTTT	CASSSGTGGPDTQYF
TRBV7-9	TRBJ1-2	-	-	TGTGCCAGCAGCTTATTATCGGGCAGGGAGGCTTATGGCTACACCTTC	CASSLLSGREAYGYTF
TRBV20-1	TRBJ2-7	TRBD1	many	TGCAGTGCGCAGACAGGGGGCCCCTACGAGCAGTACTTC	CSAQTGGPYEQYF
TRBV9	TRBJ2-5	-	many	TGTGCCAGCAGCGTACCCGGGACCCATCGGAAAACCCAGTACTTC	CASSVPGTHRKTQYF
TRBV28	TRBJ2-3	-	many	TGTGCCAGCAGTACCCTCGGACTCACAGATACGCAGTATTTT	CASSTLGLTDTQYF
TRBV5-6	TRBJ1-5	TRBD1	-	TGTGCCAGCAGAGGGGGACAGGGCCCTACAATTTATAGCAATCAGCCCCAGCATTTT	CASRGGQGPTIYSNQPQHF
TRBV19	TRBJ2-1	-	-	TGTGCCAGTAGTATAGATGGGGGCAGGGATAGGAATGAGCAGTTCTTC	CASSIDGGRDRNEQFF
TRBV30	TRBJ2-7	-	many	TGTGCCAGTGTGCCGGACGGCGTCTACGAGCAGTACTTC	CASVPDGVYEQYF
TRBV9	TRBJ2-5	-	many	TGTGCCAGCAGCGTAGGCGGAGAGACCCAGTACTTC	CASSVGGETQYF
TRBV12-3/TRBV12-4	TRBJ2-3	TRBD2	many	TGTGCCAGCAGTCCCTGGGGTAGCGGGACCGACACAGATACGCAGTATTTT	CASSPWGSGTDTDTQYF
TRBV4-1	TRBJ1-1	TRBD1	many	TGCGCCAGCAGCCAGCCGGGACAGATGAACACTGAAGCTTTCTTT	CASSQPGQMNTEAFF
TRBV11-3	TRBJ1-3	TRBD1	few	TGTGCCAGCAGCGCGGGACAGGGGGAACGAAACACCATATATTTT	CASSAGQGERNTIYF
TRBV28	TRBJ2-7	-	many	TGTGCCAGCAGCCTCCCTTCCTACGAGCAGTACTTC	CASSLPSYEQYF
TRBV6-1	TRBJ1-1	-	many	TGTGCCAGCAGGGGGTTCGGGAACACTGAAGCTTTCTTT	CASRGFGNTEAFF
TRBV15	TRBJ2-3	TRBD1	-	TGTGCCACCAGCAGGACGAGGACAGGGGGCACAGATACGCAGTATTTT	CATSRTRTGGTDTQYF